This TCR beta chain was captured by sequencing in a study of T cells in Graves' hyperthyroidism and ophthalmopathy. The CDR3 regions of TCR beta were amplified from RNA transcripts. First-round RT-PCR targeting the TCR CDR3 was performed with the HTBI primer set. TCRdb called the multiplex PCR reads again in MiXCR, with one record for every CDR3 protein. Here the sample spans roughly 500,000 distinct CDR3 sequences, about half being singletons. This clonotype was detected once. Antigen unknown. CDR3 length: 18 residues. Looked up from germline, CDR1 is LNHDA and CDR2 is SQIVND (reference sequence). Trimming took 7 bases from V and 5 from J, leaving 24 bases between them. Study conclusions and caveats: Most expanded thyroid clonotypes above 0.001 also appeared in blood. A model using 13 V-J features told ophthalmopathy apart from stable hyperthyroidism.

Uncontrolled infection, other autoimmune disease, pregnancy or lactation led to exclusion. Clinicians diagnosed patients from clinical symptoms, serum thyroxine and TRAb, thyroid ultrasound and orbital computed tomography. The TCR sequence derives from an adult woman with Graves' disease, either hyperthyroidism or ophthalmopathy (not recorded which). Sequenced sample: peripheral blood or thyroid tissue (not recorded which). The chain joins TRBV19 to TRBJ1-6; D is unclear. This CDR3 reads CASNKAGLPPSNNSPLHF. CDR3 DNA: TGTGCCAGTAACAAGGCGGGTCTTCCTCCATCGAATAATTCACCCCTCCACTTT.